These 30 T cell receptor beta chains came from one sample sequenced in a study of shared clonotypes between healthy human individuals (dated by TCRdb to the early 2020s). Libraries were made using the immunoSEQ multiplex PCR assay. TCRdb's version of the immuneACCESS table is confined to in-frame rearrangements and falls short of the full clone set. An unresolved V gene accounts for under half of the shortfall where checked; the remainder is of unknown origin. This sample holds 550,000 to 850,000 clones; roughly 72% were observed only once. The ten largest clonotypes hold more than 1.5% of the sample. Sequenced: memory CD4+ T cells sorted from blood. According to the study, the label for this sample's cell subset or site signals: CD45RA-negative fraction. The receptors derive from a woman aged 25 to 45 in good health.

The V gene is TRBV27, the J gene TRBJ2-1; 11 positions agree with TRBD2. The CDR3 has 16 amino acids. V lost 2 bases to trimming and J lost 6 bases; unmatched junction nucleotides: 6. The germline V gene has CDR1 MNHEY and CDR2 SMNVEV (reference sequence). The CDR3: CASSLRSGRAGNEQFF. For the CDR3, the DNA is TGTGCCAGCAGTTTACGTAGCGGGAGGGCCGGCAATGAGCAGTTCTTC.

The V gene is TRBV18, the J gene TRBJ1-3, with D unresolved. V lost 1 base and J lost 1, with 8 bases in between. The CDR3 contains 15 residues. Germline CDR1 and CDR2: KGHSH and LQKENI. The CDR3 DNA sequence: TGTGCCAGCTCACCACTGGCGGAGTCTGGAAACACCATATATTTT. Its translation is CASSPLAESGNTIYF.

The chain carries TRBV29-1 and TRBJ2-7; no firm D call. Germline assignment: CDR1 SQVTM and CDR2 ANQGSEA. CDR3 size: 13 residues. With 0 bases removed from V and 6 bases from J, the gap between germline ends came to 12 bases. This chain's CDR3 is CSVEEVLSLEQYF. The CDR3 DNA sequence: TGCAGCGTTGAAGAGGTGCTCTCCCTCGAGCAGTACTTC.

The J gene is TRBJ2-1, the V gene TRBV29-1; possibly TRBD1 for D (6 bases). Germline-derived CDR1 and CDR2 are SQVTM and ANQGSEA. The CDR3 runs to 13 residues. The V and J ends lost 3 bases and 3 bases respectively, with 9 bases between them. CDR3 sequence: CSVEPGDYNEQFF. In nucleotides, the CDR3 is TGCAGCGTTGAGCCAGGGGACTACAATGAGCAGTTCTTC.

This rearrangement joins TRBV12-2 to TRBJ2-1; the listed D gene, TRBD2, was not tested against the DNA. TRBV12-2 represents a pseudogene. The CDR3 extends over 16 amino acids. The CDR3 here is CASRFQTSGDFNEQFF. DNA for the CDR3: TGTGCAAGTCGCTTCCAGACTAGCGGGGACTTCAATGAGCAGTTCTTC.

About this clone: A much more abundant neighbour one base away suggests this may be a read error. Distinct nucleotide sequences in the sample also encode this CDR3. V usage is TRBV28 and J usage is TRBJ2-7; D is unclear. CDR3 size: 11 residues. V was clipped by 6 bases and J by 3 bases, with 6 bases between them. Germline CDR1 and CDR2: MDHEN and SYDVKM. CDR3 DNA sequence: TGTGCCAGCAGCCGCAACTACGAGCAGTACTTC. Protein: CASSRNYEQYF.

There are many counts of this clone. The V call is TRBV30, the J call TRBJ1-1; 9 positions match TRBD1. Looked up from germline, CDR1 is GTSNPN and CDR2 is SVGIG (reference sequence). Germline trimming cut 2 bases from V and 11 bases from J; bases unmatched to any gene: 12. The CDR3 loop spans 14 amino acids. This CDR3 is CAWSQGGTGFGAFF. CDR3 in DNA: TGTGCCTGGAGTCAAGGAGGGACAGGGTTTGGCGCTTTCTTT.

This clone was seen a handful of times. This sample includes further DNA sequences coding for the same CDR3. The V and J genes are TRBV19 and TRBJ1-2; D is undetermined. Per the germline V gene, CDR1 is LNHDA and CDR2 is SQIVND (reference sequence). CDR3 length: 11 amino acids. The germline V and J ends were trimmed by 6 bases and 2 bases, with 4 bases remaining between them. CDR3 bases: TGTGCCAGTAGCCTGAACTATGGCTACACCTTC. Translation gives CASSLNYGYTF.

The gene calls are TRBV27 and TRBJ2-7, with a weak D call TRBD1 (7 bases). The CDR3 sequence is 15 residues long. The V gene's germline CDR1 is MNHEY and CDR2 SMNVEV (reference sequence). The germline V and J ends were trimmed by 5 bases and 5 bases, with 19 bases remaining between them. In nucleotides, the CDR3 is TGTGCCAGCAGTCCCACGACAGGGAGGAAGAACGAGCAGTACTTC. Amino acids: CASSPTTGRKNEQYF.

V is TRBV7-9 and J is TRBJ1-2; no clear D gene. Germline CDR1 is SEHNR and CDR2 is FQNEAQ (reference sequence). Trimming cost V 5 bases and J 4 bases, with 11 bases left between them. The CDR3 extends over 13 amino acids. The CDR3, as DNA: TGTGCCAGCAGCGTGGGAGGGAGCTATGGCTACACCTTC. This sequence encodes CASSVGGSYGYTF.

J is TRBJ2-1 and V is TRBV27, with 14 bases aligning to TRBD2. Germline V gene sequence: CDR1 MNHEY, CDR2 SMNVEV (reference sequence). This CDR3 is built from 18 residues. V was clipped by 6 bases and J by 7 bases; unmatched bases: 14. The CDR3 region has the DNA TGTGCCAGCAGCCCCCCCGGGACTAGCGGGAGAATGAGGAATGAGCAGTTCTTC. As protein: CASSPPGTSGRMRNEQFF.

This clone has a handful of counts. The chain employs TRBV25-1 and TRBJ2-1; a possible D gene is TRBD2 (6 bases). V dropped 4 bases and J dropped 0 bases, with 10 bases sitting between them. Germline CDR1 and CDR2: MGHDK and SYGVNS. The CDR3 has 15 residues. The CDR3 DNA is TGTGCCAGCAGTGGGGACTCAGCCTCCTACAATGAGCAGTTCTTC. Translating gives CASSGDSASYNEQFF.

The rearrangement links TRBV25-1 to TRBJ2-2; 7 nucleotides line up with TRBD2. The V gene's germline CDR1 is MGHDK and CDR2 SYGVNS. The CDR3 is 13 residues long. V shed 7 bases and J 5 bases; nucleotides not matched to a gene: 4. CDR3 nucleotide sequence: TGTGCCAGCAAGCGGGATGATACCGGGGAGCTGTTTTTT. Encoded protein: CASKRDDTGELFF.

With regard to this clone: The same CDR3 is also encoded by other DNA sequences in this sample. The chain combines TRBV5-1 with TRBJ2-7; D may be TRBD1 or TRBD2 (5 bases each). The CDR3 spans 15 residues. Per the germline V gene, CDR1 is SGHRS and CDR2 is YFSETQ. V was cut by 0 bases and J by 0 bases, with 10 bases left in between. CDR3 sequence (DNA): TGCGCCAGCAGCTTGGTTCCAGGGAGCTCCTACGAGCAGTACTTC. This encodes CASSLVPGSSYEQYF.

This clone occurred a few times. Other DNA variants within this sample encode the same CDR3. The chain carries TRBV19 and TRBJ1-5; D uncertain. This CDR3 has 13 amino acids. Looked up from germline, CDR1 is LNHDA and CDR2 is SQIVND (reference sequence). Between the trimmed V and J ends, which lost 8 bases and 6 bases, there was a span of 14 bases. Written as DNA, the CDR3 is TGTGCCAGTTCCTACGACGGGAGTCAGCCCCAGCATTTT. Encoded protein: CASSYDGSQPQHF.

This chain uses TRBV28 with TRBJ2-2, with 10 bases identical to TRBD2. V shed 5 bases, J shed 1 base, and the junction held 4 bases outside the gene matches. Looked up from germline, CDR1 is MDHEN and CDR2 is SYDVKM. The CDR3 covers 16 residues. CDR3 DNA: TGTGCCAGCAGTGGGTGGACTAGCGGGAACACCGGGGAGCTGTTTTTT. Translation: CASSGWTSGNTGELFF.

The chain recombines TRBV2 with TRBJ2-2; no clear D gene. CDR3 length: 14 amino acids. Germline V lookup: CDR1 SNHLY, CDR2 FYNNEI. Trimming pared 2 bases from V and 3 bases from J, leaving 7 bases between. The DNA of the CDR3 is TGTGCCAGCAGTGAAAGGAGAGACACCGGGGAGCTGTTTTTT. Translation: CASSERRDTGELFF.

The gene calls are TRBV9 and TRBJ2-5, with D unclear. Trimming took 0 bases from V and 4 from J, leaving 16 bases between them. The germline V gene has CDR1 SGDLS and CDR2 YYNGEE. This CDR3 is built from 16 residues. The CDR3 bases are TGTGCCAGCAGCGTAGCGGCAGGTGGGCGCGGAGAGACCCAGTACTTC. The encoded protein is CASSVAAGGRGETQYF.

The chain combines TRBV13 with TRBJ2-1; D is unresolved. Trimming cost V 4 bases and J 5 bases, with 6 bases left between them. Per germline, CDR1 PRHDT and CDR2 FYEKMQ (reference sequence). The CDR3 covers 12 residues. The CDR3 spells CASSWTNNEQFF. DNA of the CDR3: TGTGCCAGCAGCTGGACCAACAATGAGCAGTTCTTC.

This sequence joins TRBV19 and TRBJ1-1; the D gene is possibly TRBD1 (6 bases). Germline loops: CDR1 LNHDA, CDR2 SQIVND (reference sequence). The V gene lost 8 bases and the J gene lost 7 bases, with 14 bases spanning the gap. This CDR3 has 12 amino acids. The CDR3, as DNA: TGTGCCAGTGATACAGGGAACTTTGAAGCTTTCTTT. This codes for CASDTGNFEAFF.

This clone was counted a few times. The chain has TRBV27 and TRBJ1-2; D unclear. Germline assignment: CDR1 MNHEY and CDR2 SMNVEV (reference sequence). The CDR3 spans 12 residues. Trimming left V 8 bases short and J 0 bases short, with 7 bases between. CDR3 residues: CASVSPNYGYTF. In DNA, the CDR3 is TGTGCCAGCGTCTCACCTAACTATGGCTACACCTTC.

V and J are TRBV27 and TRBJ2-1, with 12 bases identical to TRBD2. The V and J ends lost 5 bases and 6 bases, in that order; junction bases with no gene match: 8. The V gene's germline CDR1 is MNHEY and CDR2 SMNVEV (reference sequence). The CDR3 is 16 residues long. CDR3 region: CASSPQGLAGSNEQFF. The CDR3 DNA is TGTGCCAGCAGTCCCCAGGGACTAGCGGGCAGCAATGAGCAGTTCTTC.

The rearrangement uses TRBV14 and TRBJ1-2; possibly TRBD1 for D (5 bases). This CDR3 is 16 amino acids long. The germline V gene has CDR1 SGHDN and CDR2 FVKESK. V was shortened by 0 bases and J by 4 bases, with 15 bases between the two germline ends. CDR3 protein: CASSQDRWGRIYGYTF. CDR3 sequence (DNA): TGTGCCAGCAGCCAAGACAGGTGGGGCAGGATCTATGGCTACACCTTC.

The chain couples TRBV19 to TRBJ2-3; D unresolved. There are 13 residues in the CDR3. Per the germline V gene, CDR1 is LNHDA and CDR2 is SQIVND (reference sequence). Deletions cut 6 bases from V and 2 bases from J, with 9 bases between. This chain's CDR3 is CASSVQNTDTQYF. The CDR3 bases are TGTGCCAGTAGCGTCCAGAACACAGATACGCAGTATTTT. The full variable domain, with the rest looked up from reference TRBV19 and TRBJ2-3, is DGGITQSPKYLFRKEGQNVTLSCEQNLNHDAMYWYRQDPGQGLRLIYYSQIVNDFQKGDIAEGYSVSREKKESFPLTVTSAQKNPTAFYLCASSVQNTDTQYFGPGTRLTVL.

V is TRBV27 and J is TRBJ2-7; 8 bases line up with TRBD1. The germline CDR1 and CDR2 sequences are MNHEY and SMNVEV (reference sequence). Germline trimming cut 5 bases from V and 5 bases from J; bases unmatched to any gene: 2. The CDR3 spans 12 residues. This CDR3 is CASSRTGNEQYF. The CDR3 coding sequence is TGTGCCAGCAGTAGGACAGGGAACGAGCAGTACTTC.

This chain joins TRBV19 and TRBJ2-1; 8 nucleotides match TRBD1. Trimming took 2 bases from V and 6 from J; bases not matched to a gene: 3. The V gene's germline CDR1 is LNHDA and CDR2 SQIVND (reference sequence). The CDR3 loop spans 14 amino acids. The CDR3 DNA reads as TGTGCCAGTAGTATATACGGACAGGGCAATGAGCAGTTCTTC. The encoded protein is CASSIYGQGNEQFF.

The rearrangement joins TRBV5-1 to TRBJ2-2; TRBD2 matches at 8 bases. This CDR3 has 16 residues. Germline V gene data show CDR1 as SGHRS and CDR2 as YFSETQ. J gave up 6 bases and V 5 bases, and 12 bases lay outside the gene matches. Here the CDR3 reads CASRPLSGRLPGELFF. In nucleotides, the CDR3 is TGCGCCAGCAGGCCCCTGAGCGGGAGACTTCCCGGGGAGCTGTTTTTT.

The chain combines TRBV10-1 with TRBJ2-2; D is uncertain. The CDR3 contains 13 residues. Germline CDR1 and CDR2: WNHNN and SYGVQD (reference sequence). Trimming stripped 3 bases from V and 1 base from J, with 3 bases between. The CDR3 DNA sequence: TGCGCCAGCAGTGATTTGAACACCGGGGAGCTGTTTTTT. Its translation is CASSDLNTGELFF.

This chain links TRBV20-1 with TRBJ2-1, with 9 bases lining up with TRBD2. This CDR3 comprises 11 residues. V lost 5 bases and J lost 11; bases outside the gene matches: 4. The germline V gene has CDR1 DFQATT and CDR2 SNEGSKA (reference sequence). CDR3 sequence: CSAGSGSKQFF. The DNA for the CDR3 is TGCAGTGCTGGTAGCGGGAGTAAGCAGTTCTTC.

This clone was seen a handful of times. The V and J genes are TRBV27 and TRBJ2-7, with 8 bases matching TRBD2. The V gene's germline CDR1 is MNHEY and CDR2 SMNVEV (reference sequence). The CDR3 is 15 residues long. With V trimmed by 6 bases and J by 2 bases, 9 bases remained unmatched. CDR3 sequence reads: CASRKGGRRPYEQYF. The CDR3 coding sequence is TGTGCCAGCAGAAAGGGCGGGAGGCGGCCCTACGAGCAGTACTTC.